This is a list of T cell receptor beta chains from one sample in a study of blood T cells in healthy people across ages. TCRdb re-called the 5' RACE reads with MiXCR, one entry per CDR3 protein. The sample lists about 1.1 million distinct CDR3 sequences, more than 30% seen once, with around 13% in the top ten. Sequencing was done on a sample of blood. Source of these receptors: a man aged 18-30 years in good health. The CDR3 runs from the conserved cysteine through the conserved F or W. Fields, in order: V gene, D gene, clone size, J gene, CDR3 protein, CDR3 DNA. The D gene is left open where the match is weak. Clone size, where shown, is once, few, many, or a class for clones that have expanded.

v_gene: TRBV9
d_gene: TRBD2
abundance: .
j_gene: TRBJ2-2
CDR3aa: CASSVGLAGASNTGELFF
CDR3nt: TGTGCCAGCAGCGTAGGGCTAGCGGGTGCTTCGAACACCGGGGAGCTGTTTTTT

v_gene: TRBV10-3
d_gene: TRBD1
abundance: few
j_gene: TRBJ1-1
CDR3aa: CAISERGPGTEAFF
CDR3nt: TGTGCCATCAGTGAAAGGGGGCCGGGCACTGAAGCTTTCTTT

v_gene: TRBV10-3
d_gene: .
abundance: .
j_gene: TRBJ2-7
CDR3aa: CAISESGTSYEQYF
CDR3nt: TGTGCCATCAGTGAGTCTGGGACCTCCTACGAGCAGTACTTC

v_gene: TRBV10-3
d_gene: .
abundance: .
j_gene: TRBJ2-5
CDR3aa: CAISESSSVETQYF
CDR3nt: TGTGCCATCAGTGAGTCGTCTAGCGTGGAGACCCAGTACTTC

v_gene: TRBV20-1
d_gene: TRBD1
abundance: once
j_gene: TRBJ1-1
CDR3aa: CSASRDRNTEAFF
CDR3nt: TGCAGTGCTAGCCGGGACAGGAACACTGAAGCTTTCTTT

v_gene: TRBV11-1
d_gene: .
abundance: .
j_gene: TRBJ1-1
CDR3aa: CASSLGSGVGTEAFF
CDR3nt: TGTGCCAGCAGCTTGGGATCGGGGGTGGGGACTGAAGCTTTCTTT

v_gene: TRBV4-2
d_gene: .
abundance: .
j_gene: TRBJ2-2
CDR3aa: CASSQGVRVNTGELFF
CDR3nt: TGTGCCAGCAGCCAAGGCGTGAGGGTGAACACCGGGGAGCTGTTTTTT

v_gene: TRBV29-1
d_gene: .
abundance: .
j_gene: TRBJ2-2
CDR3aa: CSARVVGELFF
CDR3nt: TGCAGCGCCAGGGTAGTTGGGGAGCTGTTTTTT

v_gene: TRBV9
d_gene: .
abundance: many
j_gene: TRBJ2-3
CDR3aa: CASSVEPVTDTQYF
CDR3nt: TGTGCCAGCAGCGTTGAGCCCGTCACAGATACGCAGTATTTT

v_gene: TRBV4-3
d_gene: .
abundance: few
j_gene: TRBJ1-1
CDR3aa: CASSQETEIGRAFF
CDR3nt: TGCGCCAGCAGCCAAGAGACGGAAATCGGACGAGCTTTCTTT

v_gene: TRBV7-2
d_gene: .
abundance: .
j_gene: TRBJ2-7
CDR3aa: CASSSITPYEQYF
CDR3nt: TGTGCCAGCAGCTCAATAACCCCCTACGAGCAGTACTTC

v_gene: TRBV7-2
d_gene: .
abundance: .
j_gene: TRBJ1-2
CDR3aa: CASSLEAGVGGYTF
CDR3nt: TGTGCCAGCAGCTTAGAAGCGGGAGTGGGTGGCTACACCTTC

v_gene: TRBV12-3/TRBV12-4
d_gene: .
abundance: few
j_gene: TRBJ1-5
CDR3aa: CASSPGTQYSNQPQHF
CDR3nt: TGTGCCAGCAGTCCGGGGACACAATATAGCAATCAGCCCCAGCATTTT

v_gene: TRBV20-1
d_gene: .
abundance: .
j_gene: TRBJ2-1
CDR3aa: CSARGQLGSYNEQFF
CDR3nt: TGCAGTGCTAGAGGACAGCTAGGCTCCTACAATGAGCAGTTCTTC

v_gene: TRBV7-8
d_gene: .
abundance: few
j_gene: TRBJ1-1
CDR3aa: CASSFPPATSPFF
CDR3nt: TGTGCCAGCAGCTTCCCCCCGGCGACATCCCCTTTCTTT

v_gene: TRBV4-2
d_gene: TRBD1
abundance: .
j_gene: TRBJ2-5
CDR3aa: CASSQGGTAETQYF
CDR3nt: TGTGCCAGCAGCCAAGGAGGGACAGCAGAGACCCAGTACTTC

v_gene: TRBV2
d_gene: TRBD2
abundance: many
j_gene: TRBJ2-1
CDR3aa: CASSGDYSYNEQFF
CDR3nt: TGTGCCAGCAGTGGGGACTACTCCTACAATGAGCAGTTCTTC

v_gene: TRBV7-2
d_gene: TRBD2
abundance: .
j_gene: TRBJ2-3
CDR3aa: CASSLVTSGGWDTQYF
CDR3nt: TGTGCCAGCAGCTTAGTGACTAGCGGGGGTTGGGATACGCAGTATTTT

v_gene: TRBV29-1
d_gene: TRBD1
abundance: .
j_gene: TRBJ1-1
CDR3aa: CSLRGGDRVLMNTEAFF
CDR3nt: TGCAGCCTCCGGGGTGGGGACAGGGTTCTCATGAACACTGAAGCTTTCTTT

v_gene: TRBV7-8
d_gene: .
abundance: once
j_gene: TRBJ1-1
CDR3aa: CASSSLPEGGRDTEAFF
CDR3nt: TGTGCCAGCAGCTCACTCCCCGAGGGGGGGAGGGACACTGAAGCTTTCTTT

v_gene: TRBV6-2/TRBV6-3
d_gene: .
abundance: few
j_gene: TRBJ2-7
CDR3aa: CASSPPSIPYEQYF
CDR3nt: TGTGCCAGCAGCCCCCCTAGCATCCCCTACGAGCAGTACTTC

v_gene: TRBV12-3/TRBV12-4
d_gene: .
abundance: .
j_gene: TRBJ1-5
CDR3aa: CASSLGLTYQPQHF
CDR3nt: TGTGCCAGCAGTTTAGGTCTGACCTATCAGCCCCAGCATTTT

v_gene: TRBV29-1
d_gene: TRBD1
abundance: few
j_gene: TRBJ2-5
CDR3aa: CSVVPDRGETQYF
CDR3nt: TGCAGCGTCGTACCGGACAGGGGAGAGACCCAGTACTTC

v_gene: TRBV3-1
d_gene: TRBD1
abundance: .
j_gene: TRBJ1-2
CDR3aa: CASSFRDRNFYGYTF
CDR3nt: TGTGCCAGCAGTTTCCGGGACAGAAATTTCTATGGCTACACCTTC

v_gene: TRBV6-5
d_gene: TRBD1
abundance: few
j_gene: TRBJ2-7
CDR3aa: CASSPQGVGSYEQYF
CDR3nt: TGTGCCAGCAGTCCACAGGGGGTTGGGTCCTACGAGCAGTACTTC

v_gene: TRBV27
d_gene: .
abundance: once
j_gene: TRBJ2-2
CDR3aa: CASSFSRNGELFF
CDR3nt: TGTGCCAGCAGTTTTAGCCGAAACGGGGAGCTGTTTTTT

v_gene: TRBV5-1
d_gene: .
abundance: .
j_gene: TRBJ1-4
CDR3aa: CASSLGGIATNEKLFF
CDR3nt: TGCGCCAGCAGCTTGGGGGGCATCGCAACTAATGAAAAACTGTTTTTT

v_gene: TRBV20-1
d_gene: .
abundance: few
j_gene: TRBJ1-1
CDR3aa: CSARDSRTPGTEAFF
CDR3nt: TGCAGTGCTAGAGATAGTAGGACCCCGGGGACTGAAGCTTTCTTT

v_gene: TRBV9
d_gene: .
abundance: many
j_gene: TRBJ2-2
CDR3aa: CASRRGTGELFF
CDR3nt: TGTGCCAGCAGGCGGGGTACCGGGGAGCTGTTTTTT

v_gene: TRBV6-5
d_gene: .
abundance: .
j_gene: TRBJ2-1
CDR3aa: CASSRDWDGHNEQFF
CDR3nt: TGTGCCAGCAGTCGAGACTGGGACGGCCACAATGAGCAGTTCTTC

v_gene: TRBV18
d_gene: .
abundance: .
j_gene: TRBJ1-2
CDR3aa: CASSPSGVGNYGYTF
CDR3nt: TGTGCCAGCTCACCATCCGGGGTGGGTAACTATGGCTACACCTTC

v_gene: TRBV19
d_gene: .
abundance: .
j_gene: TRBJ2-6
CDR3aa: CASNGISGANVLTF
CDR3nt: TGTGCCAGTAACGGAATCTCTGGGGCCAACGTCCTGACTTTC

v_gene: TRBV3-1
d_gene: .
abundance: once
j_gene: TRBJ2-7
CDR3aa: CASSQGPTRTYEQYF
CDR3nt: TGTGCCAGCAGCCAAGGGCCCACACGGACCTACGAGCAGTACTTC

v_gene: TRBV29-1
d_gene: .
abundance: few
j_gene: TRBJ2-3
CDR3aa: CSVTGGEFSTDTQYF
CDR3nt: TGCAGCGTTACCGGGGGAGAATTTAGCACAGATACGCAGTATTTT

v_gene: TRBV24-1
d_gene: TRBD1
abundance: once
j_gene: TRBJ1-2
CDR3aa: CATSPAAFSPGQANYGYTF
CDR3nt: TGTGCCACCAGTCCTGCCGCCTTTTCTCCGGGACAGGCTAACTATGGCTACACCTTC

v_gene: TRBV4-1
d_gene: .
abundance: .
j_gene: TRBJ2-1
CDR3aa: CASGHDRTARYEQFF
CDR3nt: TGCGCCAGCGGCCATGATCGGACTGCGAGGTATGAGCAGTTCTTC

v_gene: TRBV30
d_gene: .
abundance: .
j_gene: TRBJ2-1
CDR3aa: CACYGTSTYNEQFF
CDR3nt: TGTGCCTGTTATGGGACAAGTACCTACAATGAGCAGTTCTTC

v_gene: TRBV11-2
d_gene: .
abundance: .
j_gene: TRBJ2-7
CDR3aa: CASSSRRWDEQYF
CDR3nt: TGTGCCAGCAGCTCCAGGAGATGGGATGAGCAGTACTTC

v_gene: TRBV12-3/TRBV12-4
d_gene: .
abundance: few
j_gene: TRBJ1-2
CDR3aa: CASRRGGSGYTF
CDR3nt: TGTGCCAGCCGCCGCGGGGGGTCTGGCTACACCTTC

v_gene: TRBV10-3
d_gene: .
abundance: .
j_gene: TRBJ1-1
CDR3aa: CAIRDPVSANTEAFF
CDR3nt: TGTGCCATCAGGGACCCTGTCAGTGCGAACACTGAAGCTTTCTTT

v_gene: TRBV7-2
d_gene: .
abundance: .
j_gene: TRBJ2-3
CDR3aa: CASSPRDVRTDTQYF
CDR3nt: TGTGCCAGCAGCCCACGGGACGTCCGCACAGATACGCAGTATTTT

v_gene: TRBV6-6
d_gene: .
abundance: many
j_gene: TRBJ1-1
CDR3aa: CASRTNTEAFF
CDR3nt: TGTGCCAGCAGGACGAACACTGAAGCTTTCTTT

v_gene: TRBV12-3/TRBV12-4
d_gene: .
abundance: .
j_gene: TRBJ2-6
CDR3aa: CASSYAGYSGANVLTF
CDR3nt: TGTGCCAGCAGTTATGCAGGCTACTCTGGGGCCAACGTCCTGACTTTC

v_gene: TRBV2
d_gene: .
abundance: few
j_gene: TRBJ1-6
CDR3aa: CASKFTAPANSPLHF
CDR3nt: TGTGCCAGCAAATTCACTGCGCCGGCCAATTCACCCCTCCACTTT

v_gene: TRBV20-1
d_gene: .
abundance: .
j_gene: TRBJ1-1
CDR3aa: CSARDQTASAFF
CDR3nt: TGCAGTGCTAGAGATCAGACAGCTAGCGCTTTCTTT

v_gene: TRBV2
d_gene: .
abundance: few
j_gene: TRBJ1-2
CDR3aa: CASSDGQIVYGYTF
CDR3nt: TGTGCCAGCAGTGACGGGCAGATAGTCTATGGCTACACCTTC

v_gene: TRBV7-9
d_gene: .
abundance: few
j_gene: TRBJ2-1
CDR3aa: CASSLDSPETQFF
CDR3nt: TGTGCCAGCAGTTTGGACAGTCCGGAGACCCAGTTCTTC

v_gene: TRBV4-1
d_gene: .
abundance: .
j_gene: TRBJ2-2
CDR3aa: CASGSVKERFTGELFF
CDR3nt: TGCGCCAGCGGTTCTGTTAAAGAGAGGTTCACCGGGGAGCTGTTTTTT

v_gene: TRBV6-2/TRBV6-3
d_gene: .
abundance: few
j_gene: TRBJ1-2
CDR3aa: CASSSYKAGYTF
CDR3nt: TGTGCCAGCAGTTCCTACAAGGCTGGCTACACCTTC

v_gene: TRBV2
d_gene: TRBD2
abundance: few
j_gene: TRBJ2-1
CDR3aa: CASSLAGVNNEQFF
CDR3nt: TGTGCCAGCAGTCTAGCGGGGGTCAACAATGAGCAGTTCTTC

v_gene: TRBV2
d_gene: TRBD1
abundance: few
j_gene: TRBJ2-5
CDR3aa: CASVRDSQETQYF
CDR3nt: TGTGCCAGCGTTCGGGACAGCCAAGAGACCCAGTACTTC

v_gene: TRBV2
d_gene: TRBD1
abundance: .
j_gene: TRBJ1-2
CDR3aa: CASRYRGSYGYTF
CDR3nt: TGTGCCAGCAGGTACAGGGGTAGCTATGGCTACACCTTC